These T cell receptor beta chains were read from a single sample in a study of T-cell memory formation after mild COVID-19. Each CDR3 protein gets one entry after TCRdb re-called the 5' RACE reads with MiXCR. The data hold about 500,000 distinct CDR3 sequences, with 20% observed a single time. The sequenced sample consisted of PBMCs or a T cell subset sorted from them (not recorded which). The receptors originated from an adult woman who had mild COVID-19 (a few samples of this study predate the infection). Cell type and time point are not known. CDR3s include the opening cysteine and the closing phenylalanine or tryptophan. The D gene is left open where the match is weak. The size entry is marked missing in some rows and otherwise reads once, few, many or a size class.

clone size: .
J gene: TRBJ1-1
D gene: .
V gene: TRBV30
CDR3 protein: CAWSVAGPTEAFF
CDR3 DNA: TGTGCCTGGAGTGTAGCCGGGCCGACTGAAGCTTTCTTT

clone size: .
J gene: TRBJ1-5
D gene: .
V gene: TRBV12-3/TRBV12-4
CDR3 protein: CASSLGPLQPQHF
CDR3 DNA: TGTGCCAGCAGTTTAGGACCTTTGCAGCCCCAGCATTTT

clone size: .
J gene: TRBJ1-2
D gene: .
V gene: TRBV7-9
CDR3 protein: CASSSSEGHRVGGYTF
CDR3 DNA: TGTGCCAGCAGCTCCTCCGAGGGACACAGGGTCGGAGGCTACACCTTC

clone size: few
J gene: TRBJ2-7
D gene: TRBD1
V gene: TRBV12-3/TRBV12-4
CDR3 protein: CASSFWTGETYEQYF
CDR3 DNA: TGTGCCAGCAGTTTTTGGACAGGGGAAACCTACGAGCAGTACTTC

clone size: .
J gene: TRBJ2-5
D gene: .
V gene: TRBV4-1
CDR3 protein: CASSQETIRDWDQETQYF
CDR3 DNA: TGCGCCAGCAGCCAAGAGACCATCCGGGACTGGGACCAAGAGACCCAGTACTTC

clone size: .
J gene: TRBJ1-2
D gene: .
V gene: TRBV5-6
CDR3 protein: CASSPGTNYGYTF
CDR3 DNA: TGTGCCAGCAGCCCCGGGACTAACTATGGCTACACCTTC

clone size: few
J gene: TRBJ2-5
D gene: TRBD2
V gene: TRBV4-1
CDR3 protein: CASSQDRGGGAETQYF
CDR3 DNA: TGCGCCAGCAGCCAAGATCGTGGCGGGGGGGCAGAGACCCAGTACTTC

clone size: few
J gene: TRBJ2-1
D gene: .
V gene: TRBV5-5
CDR3 protein: CASSSGDLRFSYNEQFF
CDR3 DNA: TGTGCCAGCAGCTCTGGGGACCTGCGTTTTTCCTACAATGAGCAGTTCTTC

clone size: few
J gene: TRBJ2-5
D gene: .
V gene: TRBV9
CDR3 protein: CASSVEDSGETQYF
CDR3 DNA: TGTGCCAGCAGCGTAGAAGATTCAGGGGAGACCCAGTACTTC

clone size: .
J gene: TRBJ2-7
D gene: TRBD1
V gene: TRBV7-2
CDR3 protein: CASSPWTGTEQYF
CDR3 DNA: TGTGCCAGCAGCCCGTGGACAGGGACCGAGCAGTACTTC

clone size: .
J gene: TRBJ2-2
D gene: TRBD1
V gene: TRBV12-3/TRBV12-4
CDR3 protein: CASRHNLGQGAMGNTGELFF
CDR3 DNA: TGTGCCAGCAGACACAACCTCGGACAGGGGGCAATGGGGAACACCGGGGAGCTGTTTTTT

clone size: once
J gene: TRBJ2-7
D gene: TRBD1
V gene: TRBV7-9
CDR3 protein: CASSSGSGQGANEQYF
CDR3 DNA: TGTGCCAGCAGCTCAGGTTCTGGGCAGGGGGCCAACGAGCAGTACTTC

clone size: few
J gene: TRBJ2-1
D gene: .
V gene: TRBV7-3
CDR3 protein: CASSLVAGNEQFF
CDR3 DNA: TGTGCCAGCAGCTTAGTTGCCGGGAATGAGCAGTTCTTC

clone size: .
J gene: TRBJ2-1
D gene: .
V gene: TRBV12-3/TRBV12-4
CDR3 protein: CASRPLTNEQFF
CDR3 DNA: TGTGCCAGCAGGCCGTTAACCAATGAGCAGTTCTTC

clone size: few
J gene: TRBJ2-7
D gene: TRBD2
V gene: TRBV6-1
CDR3 protein: CASSEWGLARSEQYF
CDR3 DNA: TGTGCCAGCAGTGAATGGGGACTAGCGAGGAGCGAGCAGTACTTC

clone size: .
J gene: TRBJ2-7
D gene: .
V gene: TRBV5-5
CDR3 protein: CASSAFFGTDYEQYF
CDR3 DNA: TGTGCCAGCAGCGCGTTCTTCGGGACTGACTACGAGCAGTACTTC

clone size: .
J gene: TRBJ2-5
D gene: .
V gene: TRBV5-1
CDR3 protein: CASTRDQETQYF
CDR3 DNA: TGCGCCAGCACCAGGGACCAAGAGACCCAGTACTTC

clone size: .
J gene: TRBJ2-5
D gene: .
V gene: TRBV7-3
CDR3 protein: CASSLGLGGARQETQYF
CDR3 DNA: TGTGCCAGCAGCTTAGGGTTAGGGGGGGCCAGGCAAGAGACCCAGTACTTC

clone size: .
J gene: TRBJ1-1
D gene: .
V gene: TRBV5-5
CDR3 protein: CASSLDRRSAFF
CDR3 DNA: TGTGCCAGCAGCTTGGACAGAAGGAGCGCTTTCTTT

clone size: .
J gene: TRBJ1-1
D gene: TRBD1
V gene: TRBV20-1
CDR3 protein: CSAAGQGASEFGEAFF
CDR3 DNA: TGCAGTGCCGCGGGACAGGGGGCAAGCGAATTCGGTGAAGCTTTCTTT

clone size: .
J gene: TRBJ1-5
D gene: .
V gene: TRBV30
CDR3 protein: CAWSDPGLSQHF
CDR3 DNA: TGTGCCTGGAGTGATCCCGGGCTCTCCCAGCATTTT

clone size: .
J gene: TRBJ1-1
D gene: .
V gene: TRBV5-1
CDR3 protein: CASSLAGGSREAFF
CDR3 DNA: TGCGCCAGCAGCTTGGCCGGGGGCTCGAGGGAAGCTTTCTTT

clone size: .
J gene: TRBJ2-1
D gene: .
V gene: TRBV5-4
CDR3 protein: CASKPGTVLRGEQFF
CDR3 DNA: TGTGCCAGCAAGCCGGGGACTGTCTTAAGGGGTGAGCAGTTCTTC

clone size: .
J gene: TRBJ1-3
D gene: .
V gene: TRBV30
CDR3 protein: CAWQNKGSGNTIYF
CDR3 DNA: TGTGCCTGGCAAAACAAGGGATCTGGAAACACCATATATTTT

clone size: .
J gene: TRBJ2-5
D gene: .
V gene: TRBV6-1
CDR3 protein: CASSEGNLQETQYF
CDR3 DNA: TGTGCCAGCAGTGAGGGGAACCTCCAAGAGACCCAGTACTTC

clone size: .
J gene: TRBJ2-7
D gene: .
V gene: TRBV4-1
CDR3 protein: CASTSLAGAYEQYF
CDR3 DNA: TGCGCCAGCACCTCTCTGGCAGGAGCCTACGAGCAGTACTTC

clone size: few
J gene: TRBJ2-3
D gene: .
V gene: TRBV7-3
CDR3 protein: CASSLTGYYATDTQYF
CDR3 DNA: TGTGCCAGCAGCTTAACGGGGTATTATGCGACAGATACGCAGTATTTT

clone size: .
J gene: TRBJ1-5
D gene: TRBD1
V gene: TRBV7-8
CDR3 protein: CASSPYGGQGVNQPQHF
CDR3 DNA: TGTGCCAGCAGCCCCTATGGGGGACAGGGGGTCAATCAGCCCCAGCATTTT

clone size: .
J gene: TRBJ1-5
D gene: TRBD1
V gene: TRBV4-1
CDR3 protein: CASSHFRTGASNQPQHF
CDR3 DNA: TGCGCCAGCAGCCACTTTCGGACAGGGGCCAGCAATCAGCCCCAGCATTTT

clone size: .
J gene: TRBJ2-7
D gene: TRBD1
V gene: TRBV6-5
CDR3 protein: CASSYGTGEIYEQYF
CDR3 DNA: TGTGCCAGCAGTTACGGGACAGGGGAGATCTACGAGCAGTACTTC

clone size: .
J gene: TRBJ1-2
D gene: TRBD1
V gene: TRBV5-5
CDR3 protein: CASTSVTAGTVGKYGYTF
CDR3 DNA: TGTGCCAGCACCTCTGTAACCGCCGGGACAGTGGGGAAGTATGGCTACACCTTC

clone size: .
J gene: TRBJ1-6
D gene: TRBD1
V gene: TRBV29-1
CDR3 protein: CSARDSQDSPLHF
CDR3 DNA: TGCAGCGCTCGGGACAGCCAAGATTCACCCCTCCACTTT

clone size: .
J gene: TRBJ2-1
D gene: .
V gene: TRBV2
CDR3 protein: CASRDYLSEGGVIEQFF
CDR3 DNA: TGTGCCAGCAGAGATTATCTTAGCGAGGGAGGAGTGATTGAGCAGTTCTTC

clone size: .
J gene: TRBJ2-2
D gene: .
V gene: TRBV5-1
CDR3 protein: CASSLDQGSYTGELFF
CDR3 DNA: TGCGCCAGCAGCTTGGATCAGGGTTCATACACCGGGGAGCTGTTTTTT

clone size: .
J gene: TRBJ2-5
D gene: TRBD1
V gene: TRBV2
CDR3 protein: CASSGGTGIETQYF
CDR3 DNA: TGTGCCAGCAGTGGGGGGACAGGAATAGAGACCCAGTACTTC

clone size: .
J gene: TRBJ2-1
D gene: TRBD2
V gene: TRBV30
CDR3 protein: CAWSWTSGVLGNEQFF
CDR3 DNA: TGTGCCTGGAGTTGGACTAGCGGGGTTTTGGGGAATGAGCAGTTCTTC

clone size: many
J gene: TRBJ2-1
D gene: .
V gene: TRBV7-3
CDR3 protein: CASSSADSYNEQFF
CDR3 DNA: TGTGCCAGCAGCTCCGCGGACTCATACAATGAGCAGTTCTTC

clone size: few
J gene: TRBJ2-7
D gene: TRBD2
V gene: TRBV20-1
CDR3 protein: CSATGSGMTYEQYF
CDR3 DNA: TGCAGTGCTACGGGTAGCGGGATGACCTACGAGCAGTACTTC

clone size: few
J gene: TRBJ2-4
D gene: .
V gene: TRBV20-1
CDR3 protein: CSARGPTGLENIQYF
CDR3 DNA: TGCAGTGCTAGAGGGCCGACAGGTTTGGAAAACATTCAGTACTTC

clone size: few
J gene: TRBJ2-7
D gene: TRBD2
V gene: TRBV13
CDR3 protein: CASSSRSRAGYAYEQYF
CDR3 DNA: TGTGCCAGCAGCTCTCGCTCCCGAGCGGGATACGCCTACGAGCAGTACTTC

clone size: .
J gene: TRBJ2-3
D gene: TRBD2
V gene: TRBV5-1
CDR3 protein: CASSITSGRARNTQYF
CDR3 DNA: TGCGCCAGCAGCATAACTAGCGGGAGGGCCCGGAATACGCAGTATTTT

clone size: few
J gene: TRBJ1-2
D gene: .
V gene: TRBV5-6
CDR3 protein: CASSRLSGLGYGYTF
CDR3 DNA: TGTGCCAGCAGCCGCCTGTCGGGATTGGGCTATGGCTACACCTTC

clone size: few
J gene: TRBJ1-2
D gene: .
V gene: TRBV29-1
CDR3 protein: CSVEAPPLGYGYTF
CDR3 DNA: TGCAGCGTTGAAGCCCCCCCTCTGGGCTATGGCTACACCTTC

clone size: .
J gene: TRBJ2-7
D gene: .
V gene: TRBV5-6
CDR3 protein: CASSLAGFVKGEQYF
CDR3 DNA: TGTGCCAGCAGCTTGGCCGGGTTCGTCAAGGGCGAGCAGTACTTC

clone size: few
J gene: TRBJ2-7
D gene: TRBD2
V gene: TRBV6-1
CDR3 protein: CASSGGTRRSGEQYF
CDR3 DNA: TGTGCCAGCAGTGGTGGGACTAGGAGGTCGGGCGAGCAGTACTTC

clone size: many
J gene: TRBJ2-7
D gene: .
V gene: TRBV2
CDR3 protein: CASSPRLTHQPSYEQYF
CDR3 DNA: TGTGCCAGCAGTCCCCGATTAACGCACCAACCCTCCTACGAGCAGTACTTC

clone size: .
J gene: TRBJ2-1
D gene: .
V gene: TRBV11-3
CDR3 protein: CASSLDRNEQFF
CDR3 DNA: TGTGCCAGCAGCTTAGACAGGAATGAGCAGTTCTTC

clone size: few
J gene: TRBJ2-7
D gene: .
V gene: TRBV7-9
CDR3 protein: CASSFAPGEQYF
CDR3 DNA: TGTGCCAGCAGCTTCGCCCCGGGCGAGCAGTACTTC

clone size: .
J gene: TRBJ1-6
D gene: TRBD1
V gene: TRBV6-5
CDR3 protein: CASRWDRTYNSPLHF
CDR3 DNA: TGTGCCAGCAGATGGGACAGGACTTATAATTCACCCCTCCACTTT

clone size: .
J gene: TRBJ2-3
D gene: TRBD1
V gene: TRBV5-8
CDR3 protein: CASSPRGQGSTDTQYF
CDR3 DNA: TGTGCCAGCAGCCCCCGCGGACAGGGAAGCACAGATACGCAGTATTTT

clone size: .
J gene: TRBJ2-3
D gene: TRBD2
V gene: TRBV5-1
CDR3 protein: CASSLVAGRSSTDTQYF
CDR3 DNA: TGCGCCAGCAGCTTAGTAGCGGGGAGATCTAGCACAGATACGCAGTATTTT

clone size: many
J gene: TRBJ2-3
D gene: TRBD2
V gene: TRBV7-2
CDR3 protein: CASSLGGGRARDTQYF
CDR3 DNA: TGTGCCAGCAGCTTAGGTGGCGGGAGGGCCAGAGATACGCAGTATTTT